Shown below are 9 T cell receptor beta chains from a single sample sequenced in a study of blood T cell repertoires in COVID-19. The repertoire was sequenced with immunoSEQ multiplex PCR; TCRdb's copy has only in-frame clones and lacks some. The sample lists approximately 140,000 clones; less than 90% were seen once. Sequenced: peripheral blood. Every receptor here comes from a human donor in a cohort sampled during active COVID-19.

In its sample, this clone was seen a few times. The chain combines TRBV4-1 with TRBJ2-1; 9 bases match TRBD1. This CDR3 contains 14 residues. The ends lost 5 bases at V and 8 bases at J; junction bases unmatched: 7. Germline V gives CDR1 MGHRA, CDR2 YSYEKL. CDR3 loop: CASSAPGQGYEQFF. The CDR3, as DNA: TGCGCCAGCAGCGCTCCGGGACAGGGCTATGAGCAGTTCTTC.

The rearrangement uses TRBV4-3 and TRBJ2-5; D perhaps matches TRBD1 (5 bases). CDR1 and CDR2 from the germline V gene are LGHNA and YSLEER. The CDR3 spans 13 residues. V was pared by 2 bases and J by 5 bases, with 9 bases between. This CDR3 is CASSQSGRETQYF. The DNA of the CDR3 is TGCGCCAGCAGCCAATCAGGGCGGGAGACCCAGTACTTC.

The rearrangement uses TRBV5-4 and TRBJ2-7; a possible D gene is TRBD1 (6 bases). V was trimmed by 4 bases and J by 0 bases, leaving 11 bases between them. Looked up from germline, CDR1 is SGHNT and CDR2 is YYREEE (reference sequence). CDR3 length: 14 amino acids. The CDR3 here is CASSRTDSSYEQYF. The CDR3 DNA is TGTGCCAGCAGCCGGACAGATAGCTCCTACGAGCAGTACTTC.

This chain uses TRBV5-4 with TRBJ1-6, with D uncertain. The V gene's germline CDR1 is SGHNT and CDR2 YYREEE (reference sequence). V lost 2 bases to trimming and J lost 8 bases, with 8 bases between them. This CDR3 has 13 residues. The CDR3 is CASSLITDSPLHF. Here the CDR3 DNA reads TGTGCCAGCAGCTTAATAACAGATTCACCCCTCCACTTT.

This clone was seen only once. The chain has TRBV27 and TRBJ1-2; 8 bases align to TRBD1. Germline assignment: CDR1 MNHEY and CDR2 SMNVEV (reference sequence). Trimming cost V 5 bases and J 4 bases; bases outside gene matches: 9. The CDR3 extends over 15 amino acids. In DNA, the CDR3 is TGTGCCAGCAGTGACAGGGGAGGGGACCGCTATGGCTACACCTTC. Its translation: CASSDRGGDRYGYTF.

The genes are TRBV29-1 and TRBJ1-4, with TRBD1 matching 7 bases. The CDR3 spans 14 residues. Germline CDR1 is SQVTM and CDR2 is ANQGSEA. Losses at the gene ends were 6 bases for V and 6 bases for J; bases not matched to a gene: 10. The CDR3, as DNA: TGCAGCGTGGGACAGACCCTCTTCCATGAAAAACTGTTTTTT. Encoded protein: CSVGQTLFHEKLFF. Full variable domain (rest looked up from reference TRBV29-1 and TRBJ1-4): SAVISQKPSRDICQRGTSLTIQCQVDSQVTMMFWYRQQPGQSLTLIATANQGSEATYESGFVIDKFPISRPNLTFSTLTVSNMSPEDSSIYLCSVGQTLFHEKLFFGSGTQLSVL.

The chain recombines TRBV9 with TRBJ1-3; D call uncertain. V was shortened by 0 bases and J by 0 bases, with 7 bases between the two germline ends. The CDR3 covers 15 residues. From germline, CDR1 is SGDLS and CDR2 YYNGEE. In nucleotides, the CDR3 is TGTGCCAGCAGCGTAGGCCAGGCCTCTGGAAACACCATATATTTT. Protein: CASSVGQASGNTIYF.

As DNA, the CDR3 is TGTGCCAGTAGTAGGGACATATCCTACGAGCAGTACTTC. Translation: CASSRDISYEQYF. V is TRBV19 and J is TRBJ2-7; D possibly corresponds to TRBD1 (6 bases). This CDR3 is built from 13 residues. V gave up 4 bases and J gave up 1 base, with 8 bases separating them. Per the germline V gene, CDR1 is LNHDA and CDR2 is SQIVND (reference sequence).

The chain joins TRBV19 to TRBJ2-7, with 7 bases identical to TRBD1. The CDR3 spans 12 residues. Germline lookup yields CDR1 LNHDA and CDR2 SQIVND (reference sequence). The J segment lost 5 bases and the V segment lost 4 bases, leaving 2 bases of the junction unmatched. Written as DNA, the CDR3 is TGTGCCAGTAGTACAACAGGGGACGAGCAGTACTTC. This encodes CASSTTGDEQYF.